The 18 T cell receptor beta chains listed next were all sequenced from one sample in a study of response to subunit inactivated influenza vaccine. TCRdb passed the RT-PCR reads through MiXCR, listing each CDR3 protein once. Of 550,000 to 800,000 distinct CDR3 sequences in the sample, around a sixth were seen once. The source was PBMCs from blood, collected roughly 13 days after vaccination. All receptors derive from a man aged 50-60 years who received an inactivated influenza vaccine.

This clonotype was counted ten times or more. The chain employs TRBV5-1 and TRBJ2-1; 12 nucleotides agree with TRBD2. In germline, CDR1 is SGHRS, CDR2 YFSETQ. There are 16 residues in the CDR3. V shed 4 bases, J shed 5 bases, and the junction held 7 bases outside the gene matches. The CDR3 DNA reads TGCGCCAGCAGCCTCGGACTAGCGGGGAACAACAATGAGCAGTTCTTC. This gives the protein CASSLGLAGNNNEQFF.

This chain links TRBV20-1 with TRBJ2-1; no clear D. CDR1 is DFQATT, CDR2 SNEGSKA, per germline (reference sequence). This CDR3 comprises 14 residues. V gave up 5 bases and J gave up 5 bases, with 16 bases separating them. This CDR3 is CSASPIPRNNEQFF. The CDR3 nucleotides read TGCAGTGCTTCCCCAATTCCGAGGAACAATGAGCAGTTCTTC.

The rearrangement uses TRBV6-5 and TRBJ2-1, with D maybe TRBD2 (5 bases). Germline assignment: CDR1 MNHEY and CDR2 SVGAGI. Trimming took 2 bases from V and 2 from J, leaving 10 bases between them. The CDR3 extends over 15 amino acids. CDR3 sequence: CASSYSYGAYNEQFF. The CDR3 DNA reads TGTGCCAGCAGTTACAGTTACGGGGCCTACAATGAGCAGTTCTTC.

The chain links TRBV5-1 to TRBJ2-1; the match to TRBD1 covers 8 bases. Germline loops: CDR1 SGHRS, CDR2 YFSETQ. Trimming removed 7 bases from V and 7 bases from J; junction bases left unmatched: 13. The CDR3 covers 15 residues. Here the CDR3 reads CASSLPGGNLNEQFF. CDR3 nucleotides: TGCGCCAGCTCCTTGCCAGGGGGCAATTTGAATGAGCAGTTCTTC.

Only a few counts were recorded for this clonotype. V is TRBV7-2 and J is TRBJ2-5; D unclear. The CDR3 spans 14 residues. Germline loops: CDR1 SGHTA, CDR2 FQGNSA. V was pared by 5 bases and J by 1 base, with 11 bases between. For the CDR3, the DNA is TGTGCCAGCAGCCCTTACAGTCTCCAAGAGACCCAGTACTTC. Translated: CASSPYSLQETQYF.

V usage is TRBV4-1 and J usage is TRBJ2-3; D possibly corresponds to TRBD2 (5 bases). Between the trimmed V and J ends, which lost 0 bases and 2 bases, there was a span of 21 bases. This CDR3 spans 19 amino acids. The germline V gene encodes CDR1 MGHRA and CDR2 YSYEKL. This CDR3 is CASSQELASSSTFTDTQYF. The CDR3 bases are TGCGCCAGCAGCCAAGAACTCGCTAGCTCCTCTACTTTCACAGATACGCAGTATTTT.

This clonotype appeared many times. The chain employs TRBV27 and TRBJ2-1; 14 positions agree with TRBD2. Trimming cost V 5 bases and J 3 bases; bases outside gene matches: 3. Germline V lookup: CDR1 MNHEY, CDR2 SMNVEV (reference sequence). This CDR3 is built from 16 residues. CDR3 in amino acids: CASSAGTSGSYNEQFF. The CDR3, as DNA: TGTGCCAGCAGTGCCGGGACTAGCGGGAGCTACAATGAGCAGTTCTTC.

This clonotype has only a few counts. The gene calls are TRBV5-8 and TRBJ1-2; TRBD1 aligns across 11 bases. J gave up 4 bases and V 1 base, and 3 bases lay outside the gene matches. The CDR3 length is 15 residues. The germline gives CDR1 SGHTS, CDR2 YDEGEE. CDR3 in amino acids: CASSLTGQGGYGYTF. Written as DNA, the CDR3 is TGTGCCAGCAGCTTGACGGGACAGGGGGGCTATGGCTACACCTTC.

The chain uses TRBV18 and TRBJ1-1; D unclear. Germline V gene data show CDR1 as KGHSH and CDR2 as LQKENI. V was trimmed by 4 bases and J by 8 bases, leaving 11 bases between them. The CDR3 has 12 residues. Here the CDR3 reads CASSLERAEAFF. The CDR3 region has the DNA TGTGCCAGCTCACTCGAGCGGGCAGAAGCTTTCTTT.

The V call is TRBV5-1, the J call TRBJ2-1, with 11 bases lining up with TRBD2. The germline V gene has CDR1 SGHRS and CDR2 YFSETQ. The CDR3 consists of 15 residues. The V segment lost 4 bases and the J segment 5 bases; nucleotides outside the gene matches: 5. Here the CDR3 DNA reads TGCGCCAGCAGCGAGGGACTAGCGGAAAACAATGAGCAGTTCTTC. Translating it yields CASSEGLAENNEQFF.

CDR3 region: CSGQGDSYEQYF. The CDR3 DNA sequence: TGCAGCGGACAGGGGGACTCCTACGAGCAGTACTTC. This chain links TRBV29-1 with TRBJ2-7; 9 positions match TRBD1. Germline V gene lookup returns CDR1 SQVTM and CDR2 ANQGSEA. Germline trimming cut 7 bases from V and 0 bases from J; bases unmatched to any gene: 1. There are 12 residues in the CDR3.

This clonotype appeared many times. The chain couples TRBV29-1 to TRBJ2-7; TRBD1 matches at 9 bases. The ends lost 7 bases at V and 2 bases at J; junction bases unmatched: 6. Per germline, CDR1 SQVTM and CDR2 ANQGSEA. The CDR3 runs to 13 residues. CDR3 nucleotides: TGCAGCGCAACGACAGGGGGTCCCTACGAGCAGTACTTC. Protein sequence: CSATTGGPYEQYF.

This clonotype occurred a few times. This chain links TRBV6-1 with TRBJ1-3; possibly TRBD1 for D (6 bases). Germline V lookup: CDR1 MNHNS, CDR2 SASEGT. V was shortened by 5 bases and J by 4 bases, with 12 bases between the two germline ends. This CDR3 comprises 14 residues. Written as DNA, the CDR3 is TGTGCCAGCAGTCAAACAGGGCCGGGAAACACCATATATTTT. The encoded protein is CASSQTGPGNTIYF.

In its sample, this clonotype was seen a few times. This chain connects TRBV4-2 to TRBJ2-4; 9 positions agree with TRBD1. The CDR3 has 17 amino acids. CDR1 LGHNA and CDR2 YNFKEQ come from the germline V gene. The trim removed 1 base at V and 0 bases at J, leaving 4 bases unmatched. This CDR3 reads CASSQVSTGGAKNIQYF. The CDR3 DNA reads TGTGCCAGCAGCCAAGTCTCGACAGGGGGAGCCAAAAACATTCAGTACTTC.

This clonotype occurred a few times. CDR3 bases: TGTGCCAGCAGCCCCCTGGGGACAGAGGGGACAGATACGCAGTATTTT. The encoded protein is CASSPLGTEGTDTQYF. The V and J genes are TRBV7-6 and TRBJ2-3; the match to TRBD1 covers 7 bases. Trimming cost V 5 bases and J 3 bases; bases outside gene matches: 11. This CDR3 comprises 16 residues. In germline, CDR1 is SGHVS, CDR2 FNYEAQ.

This clonotype was counted a few times. The chain employs TRBV5-1 and TRBJ2-5; D perhaps matches TRBD1 (5 bases). The V gene's germline CDR1 is SGHRS and CDR2 YFSETQ. The CDR3 consists of 14 residues. V dropped 3 bases and J dropped 8 bases, with 17 bases sitting between them. CDR3 residues: CASSSGHPSATQYF. The CDR3, as DNA: TGCGCCAGCAGCTCCGGACACCCCTCAGCTACCCAGTACTTC.

The genes are TRBV20-1 and TRBJ2-7; D remains ambiguous. Per the germline V gene, CDR1 is DFQATT and CDR2 is SNEGSKA (reference sequence). CDR3 size: 11 residues. V lost 3 bases, J lost 5 bases, and 8 bases lay in between. CDR3 protein: CSASWRNEQYF. Here the CDR3 DNA reads TGCAGTGCTAGCTGGAGAAACGAGCAGTACTTC.

J is TRBJ2-1 and V is TRBV15; D is possibly TRBD2 (5 bases). The V end was cut by 1 base, the J end by 4 bases, with 11 bases between. This CDR3 contains 15 residues. Germline V gene lookup returns CDR1 LNHNV and CDR2 YYDKDF (reference sequence). The CDR3 is CATSRVDLLYNEQFF. CDR3 in DNA: TGTGCCACCAGCAGAGTGGACTTGTTATACAATGAGCAGTTCTTC.